The entry that follows covers one TCR beta chain sequence. Its specific antigen is unknown. Base-call qualities are not available, and no considerably larger clone is one nucleotide away. The donors were included in the validation cohort of over a hundred subjects, a group kept apart from the approximately 700-subject first cohort. The CDR3 measures 16 amino acids from cysteine to phenylalanine. Just CDR3 DNA is preserved here, 48 bases in frame from base 1. CDR1 and CDR2 (SGHRS, YFSETQ) derive from the germline V gene. V was cut back by 4 bases and J by 0 bases, leaving a gap of 14 bases between them. The sample belongs to a study of cytomegalovirus exposure and HLA in healthy donors (dated by TCRdb to 2015 to 2018). About the investigation overall: The approximately 710 repertoires of the first cohort and the 110 or so validation repertoires were produced on the same platform, according to a later analysis. The study was designed to test whether signatures of past pathogen exposure could be identified by cataloging public T cell receptors. In addition to the first cohort of 666 subjects, a separate validation cohort of 100 to 150 different subjects was used. High-throughput TCR immunosequencing, statistical association of individual TCRs with disease status, and machine learning were combined to predict cytomegalovirus infection status. Overall study results and their limits: Across donors, most TCR sequences were observed very rarely, whereas some public TCRs were present in many individuals. Cytomegalovirus status was reported to be diagnosed by the classifier with high specificity and sensitivity in both the original and validation cohorts. The authors suggested that the approach could potentially be extended to other disease states and immunological phenotypes. In vitro tests confirmed that a few of the cytomegalovirus-associated TCR beta chains recognize cytomegalovirus antigens. Subsequent analysis determined that TCRs grouped into clusters in the first cohort also showed a tendency toward co-occurrence across the roughly 110 validation repertoires, and 94% of cluster scores exceeded 0. All 120 or so repertoires were used to score co-occurrence in the validation cohort in a later analysis, because that analysis had no HLA typing for the cohort. The study gave a list of under 200 TCR beta chains associated with cytomegalovirus.

To prepare the library, the immunoSEQ multiplex PCR assay was applied. The original pipeline was this. A statistical classification framework was developed to diagnose cytomegalovirus status using the catalog of TCR beta chain sequences. What TCRdb holds here is the immuneACCESS table cut down to in-frame rearrangements. Part of the clones is not present; checked against another copy, under half of the missing clones reflect an unresolved V gene, and the others are unexplained. That table supplies the V and J calls and clone size; D and trimming were determined from the DNA. The sample records roughly 150,000 clones, roughly 91% of which are singletons. Of the sample, 4% to 4.5% is held by the ten largest clones.

The V gene is TRBV5-1 and the J gene is TRBJ1-3; perhaps TRBD1 is the D gene, with 5 bases matching. This TCR derives from a man between 18 and 29 years old in good health and CMV-seropositive. Input material: PBMCs. The encoded CDR3 is CASSLRQYASGNTIYF. The nucleotide sequence reads as follows: TGCGCCAGCAGCCTCCGACAGTATGCCTCTGGAAACACCATATATTTT. Outside the CDR3, residues come from the reference TRBV5-1 and TRBJ1-3 proteins, so the full variable domain is: KAGVTQTPRYLIKTRGQQVTLSCSPISGHRSVSWYQQTPGQGLQFLFEYFSETQRNKGNFPGRFSGRQFSNSRSEMNVSTLELGDSALYLCASSLRQYASGNTIYFGEGSWLTVV.